The 17 T cell receptor beta chains below come from one sample, sequenced in a study of blood T cell repertoires in COVID-19. Generated by immunoSEQ multiplex PCR, the TCRdb table keeps only in-frame clones and is missing some. Here the sample spans 150,000 to 200,000 clones, about 77% being singletons. Input material: PBMCs or T cells enriched from blood (not recorded which). These receptors all stem from a woman aged 50 to 65 with acute COVID-19.

The V and J genes are TRBV6-5 and TRBJ1-5; the match to TRBD1 covers 8 bases. There are 15 residues in the CDR3. After removal of 2 bases from V and 4 bases from J, the junction contained 4 bases not matched to a gene. Germline lookup yields CDR1 MNHEY and CDR2 SVGAGI. CDR3 amino acids: CASSYAGGSNQPQHF. CDR3 nucleotides: TGTGCCAGCAGTTACGCAGGGGGCTCTAATCAGCCCCAGCATTTT.

This clone was observed a handful of times. This chain links TRBV10-3 with TRBJ1-5, with TRBD1 matching over 10 bases. V gave up 0 bases and J gave up 2 bases; unmatched junction bases: 7. The length of the CDR3 is 18 residues. Germline CDR1 and CDR2: ENHRY and SYGVKD. The CDR3: CAISESRTGGVGNQPQHF. The CDR3 nucleotides read TGTGCCATCAGTGAGTCGAGGACAGGGGGTGTGGGCAATCAGCCCCAGCATTTT.

The chain has TRBV9 and TRBJ2-1; 7 bases map to TRBD2. Germline V gene sequence: CDR1 SGDLS, CDR2 YYNGEE. Trimming took 0 bases from V and 5 from J; bases not matched to a gene: 5. The CDR3 sequence is 15 residues long. The CDR3 DNA reads TGTGCCAGCAGCGTAGAACTAGCGACGGACAATGAGCAGTTCTTC. It yields the protein CASSVELATDNEQFF.

The chain is built from TRBV13 and TRBJ2-3; 9 bases map to TRBD2. This CDR3 has 16 amino acids. The V and J ends lost 0 bases and 5 bases, in that order; junction bases with no gene match: 6. Germline V lookup: CDR1 PRHDT, CDR2 FYEKMQ (reference sequence). DNA of the CDR3: TGTGCCAGCAGCTTAGGGGCGGGGGGGCCGATAGATACGCAGTATTTT. It translates to CASSLGAGGPIDTQYF.

This rearrangement joins TRBV6-4 to TRBJ1-4; D is possibly TRBD1 (6 bases). The CDR3 sequence is 14 residues long. Trimming took off 2 bases at V and 6 bases at J, with 10 bases between the two ends. The V gene's germline CDR1 is MRHNA and CDR2 SNTAGT. CDR3 loop: CASSDQGRDEKLFF. The CDR3 bases are TGTGCCAGCAGTGACCAGGGGAGGGATGAAAAACTGTTTTTT.

The rearrangement links TRBV10-3 to TRBJ2-3; TRBD2 agrees at 7 bases. The CDR3 covers 10 residues. CDR1 and CDR2 from the germline V gene are ENHRY and SYGVKD. Unmatched junction bases numbered 7, after V lost 11 bases and J lost 11 bases. CDR3 nucleotide sequence: TGTGCCTCCCGGGAGCGGGAGCAGTATTTT. Translating it yields CASREREQYF.

The V gene is TRBV7-9, the J gene TRBJ1-5; no clear D gene. The CDR3 runs to 15 residues. V shed 2 bases and J shed 3 bases, with 11 bases lying between them. CDR1 and CDR2 from the germline V gene are SEHNR and FQNEAQ (reference sequence). In DNA form, the CDR3 reads TGTGCCAGCAGCTTATACGGAGACCTCAATCAGCCCCAGCATTTT. Protein product: CASSLYGDLNQPQHF. The full variable domain, with the rest looked up from reference TRBV7-9 and TRBJ1-5, is DTGVSQNPRHKITKRGQNVTFRCDPISEHNRLYWYRQTLGQGPEFLTYFQNEAQLEKSRLLSDRFSAERPKGSFSTLEIQRTEQGDSAMYLCASSLYGDLNQPQHFGDGTRLSIL.

J is TRBJ2-2 and V is TRBV19; 11 positions agree with TRBD2. V shed 5 bases, J shed 6 bases, and the junction held 11 bases outside the gene matches. CDR1 and CDR2 from the germline V gene are LNHDA and SQIVND (reference sequence). The CDR3 extends over 17 amino acids. In nucleotides, the CDR3 is TGTGCCAGTAGTCCCTCCCGACTAGCGGGGTTTTCCGGGGAGCTGTTTTTT. Its translation: CASSPSRLAGFSGELFF. Supplemented by reference TRBV19 and TRBJ2-2, the full variable domain reads DGGITQSPKYLFRKEGQNVTLSCEQNLNHDAMYWYRQDPGQGLRLIYYSQIVNDFQKGDIAEGYSVSREKKESFPLTVTSAQKNPTAFYLCASSPSRLAGFSGELFFGEGSRLTVL.

This chain uses TRBV25-1 with TRBJ1-1; D not resolved. The CDR3 covers 11 residues. The V end was cut by 7 bases, the J end by 6 bases, with 9 bases between. The germline gives CDR1 MGHDK, CDR2 SYGVNS. The CDR3 region is CASTSRAEAFF. CDR3 in DNA: TGTGCCAGCACGTCTCGTGCTGAAGCTTTCTTT.

Note on this clone: The same CDR3 also results from other DNA sequences found in this sample. The chain couples TRBV9 to TRBJ1-3, with TRBD1 identical over 7 bases. The length of the CDR3 is 15 residues. Germline lookup yields CDR1 SGDLS and CDR2 YYNGEE. The ends lost 2 bases at V and 2 bases at J; junction bases unmatched: 4. The chain's CDR3 is CASSVAGGAGNTIYF. Written as DNA, the CDR3 is TGTGCCAGCAGCGTGGCAGGGGGTGCTGGAAACACCATATATTTT.

The chain recombines TRBV10-3 with TRBJ2-3, with 7 positions matching TRBD2. Germline-derived CDR1 and CDR2 are ENHRY and SYGVKD. Trimming took 7 bases from V and 1 from J; bases not matched to a gene: 5. This CDR3 comprises 14 residues. The CDR3 here is CAIMRGTGTDTQYF. Here the CDR3 DNA reads TGTGCCATCATGCGGGGGACTGGCACAGATACGCAGTATTTT.

This clone was found a few times. CDR3 DNA: TGTGCCAGCAGAAGGGGGTATGGGGCCAACGTCCTGACTTTC. Translated: CASRRGYGANVLTF. The chain couples TRBV6-4 to TRBJ2-6; D is perhaps TRBD1 (6 bases). V was pared by 6 bases and J by 3 bases, with 9 bases between. This CDR3 contains 14 residues. Germline loops: CDR1 MRHNA, CDR2 SNTAGT.

The V and J genes are TRBV6-5 and TRBJ1-2; 12 nucleotides align to TRBD1. CDR1 is MNHEY and CDR2 is SVGAGI in the germline V gene. This CDR3 is built from 15 residues. Trimming cost V 5 bases and J 7 bases; bases outside gene matches: 8. The CDR3 sequence is CASSKLGQGARGYTF. The CDR3 bases are TGTGCCAGCAGTAAATTGGGACAGGGGGCGCGTGGCTACACCTTC.

In the case of this clone: The junction shows a germline mismatch at one end, possibly a read error. The chain joins TRBV11-2 to TRBJ1-4; a possible D gene is TRBD1 (6 bases). The CDR3 covers 11 residues. The V gene's germline CDR1 is SGHAT and CDR2 FQNNGV. The CDR3 here is CASTLQGKLFF. The DNA for the CDR3 is TGTGCCAGCACCTTACAGGGCAAACTGTTTTTT.

The CDR3 protein is CASSLGAGGPQETQYF. CDR3 nucleotides: TGCGCCAGCAGCTTGGGAGCGGGGGGGCCCCAAGAGACCCAGTACTTC. This chain links TRBV5-1 with TRBJ2-5, with 10 bases fitting TRBD2. CDR3 length: 16 amino acids. The V and J ends lost 0 bases and 1 base, in that order; junction bases with no gene match: 3. The germline V gene has CDR1 SGHRS and CDR2 YFSETQ.

With regard to this clone: Compared with germline, one end of the junction differs, possibly owing to a read error. The chain combines TRBV2 with TRBJ1-3; no firm D call. CDR3 length equals 13 residues. Looked up from germline, CDR1 is SNHLY and CDR2 is FYNNEI. The CDR3 bases are TGTGCCAGCCGTGAGGAGGTGGGAAACACCATATATTTT. This translates into CASREEVGNTIYF.

The chain is built from TRBV7-9 and TRBJ1-5; D is unclear. Germline V gives CDR1 SEHNR, CDR2 FQNEAQ (reference sequence). This CDR3 has 15 residues. The V end lost 1 base, the J end lost 4 bases, and 11 bases lay between the germline ends. DNA for the CDR3: TGTGCCAGCAGCTTAGGTCCAGGATTAAATCAGCCCCAGCATTTT. This encodes CASSLGPGLNQPQHF.